This T cell receptor (beta chain) was sequenced during a study of blood T cell repertoires in COVID-19. The CDR3 length is 15 residues. Looked up from germline, CDR1 is SNHLY and CDR2 is FYNNEI. V lost 6 bases and J lost 0; bases outside the gene matches: 6. The repertoire was sequenced with immunoSEQ multiplex PCR; TCRdb's copy has only in-frame clones and lacks some. Altogether 300,000 to 350,000 clones are present, about nine tenths being singletons, with the ten largest covering more than 6%. The sample comprised peripheral blood. The TCR was taken from a woman aged 25-40 years with COVID-19, enrolled during active disease. This chain uses TRBV2 with TRBJ1-2; 8 nucleotides align to TRBD1. DNA for the CDR3: TGTGCCAGCAGCGGAAAACAGGGGGCTAACTATGGCTACACCTTC. Its translation is CASSGKQGANYGYTF.